This T cell receptor beta chain was recovered during a study of blood T cell repertoires in COVID-19. Study at large: Acute and convalescent COVID-19 samples came from the United States, Italy and Spain. Sources were T cells, B-cell-depleted T cells, or PBMCs; the material itself was cDNA or gDNA.

V was trimmed by 5 bases and J by 3 bases, leaving 14 bases between them. The germline gives CDR1 SGHTA, CDR2 FQGNSA. The CDR3 length is 15 residues. In the authors' methods: Estimated nucleated cell counts came from reference gene primer amplification. Generated by immunoSEQ multiplex PCR, the TCRdb table keeps only in-frame clones and is missing some. That table gives V, J and clone size, and the DNA gave D and trimming. The table shows under 70,000 clones, with around 80% occurring only once. Sequencing was done on a sample of peripheral blood. The chain is built from TRBV7-2 and TRBJ1-3; TRBD1 might be the D (6 bases). This TCR derives from a human donor in a cohort sampled during active COVID-19. The CDR3 DNA reads as TGTGCCAGCAGCACAAGCGGGACACGTGGAAACACCATATATTTT. It yields the protein CASSTSGTRGNTIYF.